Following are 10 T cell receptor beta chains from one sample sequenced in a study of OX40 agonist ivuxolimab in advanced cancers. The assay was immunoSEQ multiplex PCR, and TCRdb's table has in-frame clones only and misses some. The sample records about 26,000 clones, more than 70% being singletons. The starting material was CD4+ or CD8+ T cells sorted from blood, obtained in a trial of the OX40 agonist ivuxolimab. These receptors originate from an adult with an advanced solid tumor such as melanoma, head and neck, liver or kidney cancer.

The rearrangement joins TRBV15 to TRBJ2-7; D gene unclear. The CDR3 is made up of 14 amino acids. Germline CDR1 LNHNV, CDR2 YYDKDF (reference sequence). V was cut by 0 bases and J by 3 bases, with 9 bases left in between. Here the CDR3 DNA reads TGTGCCACCAGCAGAGATCTGACGGGCTACGAGCAGTACTTC. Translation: CATSRDLTGYEQYF.

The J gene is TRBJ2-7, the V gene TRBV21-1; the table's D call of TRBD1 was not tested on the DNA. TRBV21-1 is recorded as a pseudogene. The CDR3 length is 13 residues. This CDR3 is CASSSWPTYEQYF. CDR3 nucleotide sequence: TGTGCCAGCAGCAGTTGGCCCACCTACGAGCAGTACTTC.

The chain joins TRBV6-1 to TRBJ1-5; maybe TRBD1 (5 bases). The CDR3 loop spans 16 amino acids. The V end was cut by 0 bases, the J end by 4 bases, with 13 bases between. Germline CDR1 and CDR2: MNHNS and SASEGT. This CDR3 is CASSEAWSGNNQPQHF. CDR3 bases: TGTGCCAGCAGTGAAGCATGGTCAGGGAATAATCAGCCCCAGCATTTT.

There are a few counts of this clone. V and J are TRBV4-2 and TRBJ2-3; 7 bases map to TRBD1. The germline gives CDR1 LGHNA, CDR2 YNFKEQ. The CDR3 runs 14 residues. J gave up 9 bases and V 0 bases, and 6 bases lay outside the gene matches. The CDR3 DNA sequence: TGTGCCAGCAGCCAAGAGACAGGGTCAAAGACGCAGTATTTT. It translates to CASSQETGSKTQYF.

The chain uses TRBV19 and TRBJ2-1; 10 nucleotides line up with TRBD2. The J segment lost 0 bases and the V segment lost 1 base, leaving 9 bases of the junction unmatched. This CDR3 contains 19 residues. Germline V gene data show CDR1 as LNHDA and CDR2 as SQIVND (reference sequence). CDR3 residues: CASSIVGSGGPGSYNEQFF. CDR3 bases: TGTGCCAGTAGTATAGTTGGTAGCGGGGGGCCGGGCTCCTACAATGAGCAGTTCTTC. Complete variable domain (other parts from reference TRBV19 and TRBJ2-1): DGGITQSPKYLFRKEGQNVTLSCEQNLNHDAMYWYRQDPGQGLRLIYYSQIVNDFQKGDIAEGYSVSREKKESFPLTVTSAQKNPTAFYLCASSIVGSGGPGSYNEQFFGPGTRLTVL.

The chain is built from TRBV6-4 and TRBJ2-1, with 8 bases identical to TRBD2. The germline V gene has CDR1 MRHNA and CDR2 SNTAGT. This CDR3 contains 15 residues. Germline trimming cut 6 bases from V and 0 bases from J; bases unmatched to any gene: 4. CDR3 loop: CASSPGLASYNEQFF. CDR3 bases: TGTGCCAGCAGCCCAGGACTAGCCTCCTACAATGAGCAGTTCTTC.

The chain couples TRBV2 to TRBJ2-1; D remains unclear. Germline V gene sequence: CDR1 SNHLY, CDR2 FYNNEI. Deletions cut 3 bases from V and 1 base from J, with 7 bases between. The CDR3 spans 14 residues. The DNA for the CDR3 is TGTGCCAGCAGTGACCCTAGATCCTACAATGAGCAGTTCTTC. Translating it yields CASSDPRSYNEQFF.

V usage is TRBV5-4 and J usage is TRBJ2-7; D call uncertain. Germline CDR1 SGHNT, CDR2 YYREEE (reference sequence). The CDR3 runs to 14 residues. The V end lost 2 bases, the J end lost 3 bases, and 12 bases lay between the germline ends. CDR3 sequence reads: CASSLFGPNYEQYF. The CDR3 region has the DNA TGTGCCAGCAGCTTATTCGGGCCAAACTACGAGCAGTACTTC.

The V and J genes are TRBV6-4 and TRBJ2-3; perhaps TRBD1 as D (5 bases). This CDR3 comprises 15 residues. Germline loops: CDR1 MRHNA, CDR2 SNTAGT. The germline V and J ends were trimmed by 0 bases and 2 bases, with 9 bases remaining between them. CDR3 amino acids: CASSDSGDPTDTQYF. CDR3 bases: TGTGCCAGCAGTGACTCAGGGGATCCCACAGATACGCAGTATTTT.

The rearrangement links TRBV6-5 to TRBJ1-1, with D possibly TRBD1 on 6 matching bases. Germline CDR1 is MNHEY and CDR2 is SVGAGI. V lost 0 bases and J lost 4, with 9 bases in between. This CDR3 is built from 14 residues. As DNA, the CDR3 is TGTGCCAGCAGTTACTCGAGGGGGTCCACTGAAGCTTTCTTT. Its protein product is CASSYSRGSTEAFF.